This TCR beta chain appears in the sequencing data of a study of CD8+CD57+ T cells in acquired aplastic anemia listed by TCRdb under 2018. In the study overall: On average, sorted CD4+ and CD8+ cells yielded about 3 ug of extracted DNA, with a range of roughly 0.18 to 30 ug. Mean read counts for healthy donor samples were roughly 10 million for CD4+ cells and roughly 12 million for CD8+ cells. Overall results and qualifications from the work: No significant difference in CD8+ Simpson's diversity was found between patients and healthy controls (P=0.060). Around 31 CD8+ CDR3 sequences were shared between patients and controls but appeared highly expressed in patients and within their immunodominant clones.

About this clonotype: It lacks a known antigen. No base quality values were provided; no much bigger clone lies one nucleotide off.

TCR repertoires of sorted CD4+ and CD8+ blood T cells from severe aplastic anemia patients and healthy subjects were deep-sequenced in the study. Ficoll-Paque density gradient centrifugation was used to isolate peripheral blood mononuclear cells. Before DNA extraction, CD4+ and CD8+ T cells were sorted by FACS or by magnetic beads. Profiling of TCR beta VDJ combinations and CDR3 sequences used genomic DNA as the template. An Illumina HiSeq 2000 was the platform used for TCR repertoire sequencing. The authors' pipeline ran thus. TRBV/TRBJ rearrangement plots, CDR3 size and DJ length profiles, and Simpson's diversity index were used to assess repertoires. The most abundant DNA sequence in the deep sequencing data was defined as the immunodominant clone. CDR3 amino acid sequences were screened for sharing across subjects and compared with published repertoires and the VDJdb database. TCRdb passed the public sequencing reads through fastp at Q25 and MiXCR, retaining productive beta sequences. Each CDR3 protein appears once, grouped with its most common genes and DNA. What appears here as the V and J calls and clone size reflects TCRdb's work, not the paper's. The sample table lists hundreds of thousands of distinct CDR3 sequences, 65% to 75% of them with a count of one. The top ten clonotypes cover 3% to 4.5% of the sample.

Trimming costs V 3 bases and J 9 bases, and their ends lie 5 bases apart. Looking up the germline V gene (reference sequence) yields CDR1 LGHDT and CDR2 YNNKEL. From its cysteine to its phenylalanine, the CDR3 spans 11 amino acids. CDR3 DNA is the only sequence kept; it has 33 bases, read in frame from the first base. This receptor was taken from a human donor in good health, serving as a control. The sample was sorted CD4+, CD8+, or CD8+CD57+ T cells (not recorded which) from PBMCs. The rearrangement combines TRBV3-1 with TRBJ2-2; the best D guess is TRBD1, with 5 bases matching. The CDR3 protein is CASSQDRELFF. The DNA is TGTGCCAGCAGCCAGGACAGGGAGCTGTTTTTT.